A selection of T cell receptor beta chains follows, all from one sample in a study of STAT5B mutations in CD4+ large granular lymphocyte leukemia. The table came from immunoSEQ multiplex PCR; TCRdb's copy has only in-frame clones and leaves some out. The repertoire holds 28,000 or so clones, with roughly 79% as singletons. Material: CD4+ T cells from blood buffy coats. These receptors were obtained from a human donor in good health. The CDR3 runs from the conserved cysteine through the conserved F or W. The D gene is left open where the match is weak. The size field is filled for only some rows; it gives once, few, many or a size class.

NA,TRBJ1-6,TRBV28,NA,CASSPLWNSPLHF,TGTGCCAGCAGTCCCCTGTGGAATTCACCCCTCCACTTT
NA,TRBJ2-2,TRBV7-3,NA,CASSFNGNTGELFF,TGTGCCAGCAGCTTCAACGGGAACACCGGGGAGCTGTTTTTT
NA,TRBJ2-5,TRBV5-1,NA,CASSGSRETQYF,TGCGCCAGCAGTGGTAGCAGGGAGACCCAGTACTTC
NA,TRBJ1-5,TRBV30,NA,CAWSVLGVDQPQHF,TGTGCCTGGAGTGTGTTGGGGGTAGATCAGCCCCAGCATTTT
NA,TRBJ1-2,TRBV21-1,NA,CASTRVLGGYTF,TGTGCCAGCACCCGGGTTCTCGGTGGCTACACCTTC
NA,TRBJ2-7,TRBV7-2,NA,CASSLGDIFVSYEQYF,TGTGCCAGCAGCTTGGGGGACATTTTTGTGTCCTACGAGCAGTACTTC
NA,TRBJ2-5,TRBV7-3,NA,CASSLGPLGETQYF,TGTGCCAGCAGCCTTGGACCCCTTGGAGAGACCCAGTACTTC
NA,TRBJ2-3,TRBV7-2,NA,CASSLMGDTQYF,TGTGCCAGCAGCTTAATGGGGGATACGCAGTATTTT
few,TRBJ1-2,TRBV5-1,NA,CASSLGEGAGGYTF,TGCGCCAGCAGCTTGGGTGAGGGCGCGGGGGGCTACACCTTC
NA,TRBJ2-5,TRBV5-1,TRBD2,CASSRGGGSGAQETQYF,TGCGCCAGCAGCCGGGGGGGCGGTAGCGGGGCCCAAGAGACCCAGTACTTC
NA,TRBJ1-5,TRBV28,NA,CASSSQGHSNQPQHF,TGTGCCAGCAGTTCCCAGGGGCATAGCAATCAGCCCCAGCATTTT
few,TRBJ1-1,TRBV2,NA,CASRLLGHPNTEAFF,TGTGCCAGCAGGCTTCTAGGACACCCGAACACTGAAGCTTTCTTT
once,TRBJ1-6,TRBV19,NA,CASRPPGPYSYNSPLHF,TGTGCCAGTAGGCCACCGGGACCGTACTCCTATAATTCACCCCTCCACTTT
NA,TRBJ2-6,TRBV5-1,NA,CASSLATDRSRSGANVLTF,TGCGCCAGCAGCTTGGCCACCGACAGGAGTCGCTCTGGGGCCAACGTCCTGACTTTC
few,TRBJ2-3,TRBV7-9,NA,CASSFGQDTQYF,TGTGCCAGCAGCTTTGGACAAGATACGCAGTATTTT
few,TRBJ1-6,TRBV7-9,NA,CASSFVTGTNSPLHF,TGTGCCAGCAGCTTTGTGACAGGAACCAATTCACCCCTCCACTTT
NA,TRBJ1-2,TRBV2,NA,CASRAGEGGEYGYTF,TGTGCCAGCAGGGCGGGAGAAGGAGGGGAATATGGCTACACCTTC
NA,TRBJ2-3,TRBV5-4,NA,CASSLGGTDTQYF,TGTGCCAGCAGCTTAGGTGGCACAGATACGCAGTATTTT
few,TRBJ1-5,TRBV28,NA,CASSSLGLQHF,TGTGCCAGCAGTTCTCTGGGACTCCAGCATTTT
NA,TRBJ1-4,TRBV6-1,NA,CASSLFRSPNEKLFF,TGTGCCAGCAGCCTATTCAGGAGTCCTAATGAAAAACTGTTTTTT
NA,TRBJ2-3,TRBV28,NA,CASSSTQRDTQYF,TGTGCCAGCAGTTCAACACAGAGAGATACGCAGTATTTT
NA,TRBJ2-3,TRBV5-1,NA,CASSPSGTPSTDTQYF,TGCGCCAGCAGCCCCTCCGGGACTCCCAGCACAGATACGCAGTATTTT
NA,TRBJ2-2,TRBV5-1,NA,CASSLELTANTGELFF,TGCGCCAGCAGCTTGGAACTGACAGCGAACACCGGGGAGCTGTTTTTT
once,TRBJ2-1,TRBV2,NA,CASSAPSRDEQFF,TGTGCCAGCAGTGCCCCTTCCCGCGATGAGCAGTTCTTC
NA,TRBJ2-5,TRBV7-2,NA,CASSPGRMGETQYF,TGTGCCAGCAGCCCGGGACGGATGGGGGAGACCCAGTACTTC
NA,TRBJ1-2,TRBV30,NA,CAWKAVEYGYTF,TGTGCCTGGAAGGCGGTAGAGTATGGCTACACCTTC
once,TRBJ2-1,TRBV6-7,NA,CASSYRGEGPEVGEQFF,TGTGCCAGCAGTTACAGGGGGGAGGGCCCAGAGGTAGGTGAGCAGTTCTTC
few,TRBJ1-1,TRBV30,NA,CAWRGRVDTEAFF,TGTGCCTGGAGAGGGAGGGTGGACACTGAAGCTTTCTTT
once,TRBJ2-5,TRBV7-2,TRBD2,CASSLVGGRGQETQYF,TGTGCCAGCAGCTTAGTTGGGGGGAGGGGCCAAGAGACCCAGTACTTC
NA,TRBJ1-1,TRBV7-9,NA,CASSLGGVTEAFF,TGTGCCAGCAGCTTAGGGGGTGTCACTGAAGCTTTCTTT
NA,TRBJ2-5,TRBV6-1,TRBD2,CASSPGGGGGTQYF,TGTGCCAGCAGCCCCGGGGGGGGCGGTGGGACCCAGTACTTC
NA,TRBJ2-4,TRBV30,TRBD1,CAWSVPDRVTKNIQYF,TGTGCCTGGAGTGTCCCGGACAGGGTGACCAAAAACATTCAGTACTTC
NA,TRBJ1-1,TRBV5-1,NA,CASSLWGKVDTEAFF,TGCGCCAGCAGCTTATGGGGGAAGGTGGACACTGAAGCTTTCTTT
once,TRBJ2-7,TRBV19,NA,CASSPRRGIYEQYF,TGTGCCAGTAGTCCCCGTCGGGGGATCTACGAGCAGTACTTC
NA,TRBJ1-1,TRBV19,NA,CASSVDREVEAFF,TGTGCCAGTAGTGTAGACAGAGAGGTTGAAGCTTTCTTT
NA,TRBJ2-1,TRBV28,TRBD2,CASSLAGVSYNEQFF,TGTGCCAGCAGCCTAGCGGGAGTTTCCTACAATGAGCAGTTCTTC
NA,TRBJ2-1,TRBV7-3,NA,CASSSQGGSMRNEQFF,TGTGCCAGCAGCTCCCAGGGCGGGTCAATGAGGAATGAGCAGTTCTTC
NA,TRBJ2-1,TRBV28,TRBD1,CASRGGPGQANNEQFF,TGTGCCAGCAGGGGGGGACCGGGACAGGCTAACAATGAGCAGTTCTTC
NA,TRBJ2-4,TRBV5-4,NA,CASSLTVGNIQYF,TGTGCCAGCAGCTTGACCGTGGGAAACATTCAGTACTTC
NA,TRBJ2-3,TRBV11-2,NA,CASSLGGGFYTDTQYF,TGTGCCAGCAGCTTAGGTGGTGGATTCTACACAGATACGCAGTATTTT
few,TRBJ1-1,TRBV10-3,TRBD1,CAISESQGAEAFF,TGTGCCATCAGTGAGTCCCAGGGGGCTGAAGCTTTCTTT
once,TRBJ2-4,TRBV15,TRBD1,CATRQGAPTGAKNIQYF,TGTGCCACCCGACAGGGGGCCCCGACGGGGGCCAAAAACATTCAGTACTTC
NA,TRBJ2-1,TRBV19,TRBD2,CASSTLAGDNEQFF,TGTGCCAGTAGTACACTAGCGGGGGACAATGAGCAGTTCTTC
NA,TRBJ2-1,TRBV7-2,TRBD2,CASSLLAGEDEQFF,TGTGCCAGCAGCTTACTAGCGGGAGAAGATGAGCAGTTCTTC
NA,TRBJ2-2,TRBV7-2,NA,CASSLPGTGELFF,TGTGCCAGCAGCTTGCCGGGAACCGGGGAGCTGTTTTTT
once,TRBJ1-1,TRBV7-9,NA,CASSLVADPEAFF,TGTGCCAGCAGCTTAGTTGCAGATCCTGAAGCTTTCTTT
NA,TRBJ2-3,TRBV7-2,TRBD2,CASSPTSGGARDTQYF,TGTGCCAGCAGCCCGACTAGCGGGGGGGCCAGGGATACGCAGTATTTT
NA,TRBJ2-5,TRBV6-1,NA,CASSATGRQETQYF,TGTGCCAGCAGCGCGACAGGACGACAAGAGACCCAGTACTTC
NA,TRBJ1-6,TRBV28,NA,CASSLPPGHGSPLHF,TGTGCCAGCAGTTTACCCCCGGGACATGGATCACCCCTCCACTTT
NA,TRBJ2-5,TRBV10-3,NA,CAISVGREETQYF,TGTGCCATCAGTGTGGGCAGGGAGGAGACCCAGTACTTC
few,TRBJ1-1,TRBV7-6,NA,CASSLVAEMNTEAFF,TGTGCCAGCAGCTTAGTGGCAGAAATGAACACTGAAGCTTTCTTT
NA,TRBJ1-6,TRBV19,NA,CASSLQGYNSPLHF,TGTGCCAGTAGCCTCCAGGGGTATAATTCACCCCTCCACTTT
NA,TRBJ2-5,TRBV5-4,TRBD2,CASSLLAVGGETQYF,TGTGCCAGCAGCTTACTAGCGGTCGGAGGGGAGACCCAGTACTTC